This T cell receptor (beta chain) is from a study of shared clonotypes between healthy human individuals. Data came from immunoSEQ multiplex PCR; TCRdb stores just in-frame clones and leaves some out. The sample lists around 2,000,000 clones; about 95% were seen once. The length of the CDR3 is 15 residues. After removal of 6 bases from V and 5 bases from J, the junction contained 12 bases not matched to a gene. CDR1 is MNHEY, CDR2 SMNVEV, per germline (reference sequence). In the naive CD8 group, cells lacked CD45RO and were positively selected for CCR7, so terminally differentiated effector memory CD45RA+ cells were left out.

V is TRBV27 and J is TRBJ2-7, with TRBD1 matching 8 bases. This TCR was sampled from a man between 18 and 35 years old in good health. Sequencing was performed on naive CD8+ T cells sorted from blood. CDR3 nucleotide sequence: TGTGCCAGCAGCACTGTGACAGGGGTCCAACACGAGCAGTACTTC. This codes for CASSTVTGVQHEQYF.